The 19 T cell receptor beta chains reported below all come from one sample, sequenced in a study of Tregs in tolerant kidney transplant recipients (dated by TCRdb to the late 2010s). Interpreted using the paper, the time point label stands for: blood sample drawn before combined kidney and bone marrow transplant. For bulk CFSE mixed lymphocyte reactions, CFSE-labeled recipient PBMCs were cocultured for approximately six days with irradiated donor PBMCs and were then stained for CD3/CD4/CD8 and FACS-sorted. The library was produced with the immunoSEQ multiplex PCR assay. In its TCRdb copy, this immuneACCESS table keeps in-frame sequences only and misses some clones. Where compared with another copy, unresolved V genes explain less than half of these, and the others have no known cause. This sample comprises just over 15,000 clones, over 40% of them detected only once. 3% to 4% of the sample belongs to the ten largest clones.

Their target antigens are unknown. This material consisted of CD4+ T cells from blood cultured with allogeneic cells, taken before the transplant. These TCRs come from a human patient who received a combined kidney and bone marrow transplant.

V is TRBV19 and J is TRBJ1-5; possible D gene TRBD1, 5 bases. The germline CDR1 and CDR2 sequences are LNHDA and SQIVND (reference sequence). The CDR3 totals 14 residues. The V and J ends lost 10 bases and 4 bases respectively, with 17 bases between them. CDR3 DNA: TGTGCCATCCTCAGAGACAGACATAATCAGCCCCAGCATTTT. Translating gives CAILRDRHNQPQHF.

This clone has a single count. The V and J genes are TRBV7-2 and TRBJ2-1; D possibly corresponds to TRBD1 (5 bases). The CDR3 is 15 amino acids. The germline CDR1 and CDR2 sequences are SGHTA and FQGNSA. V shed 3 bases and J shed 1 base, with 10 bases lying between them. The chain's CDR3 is CASSLATASYNEQFF. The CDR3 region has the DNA TGTGCCAGCAGCTTGGCGACAGCTTCCTACAATGAGCAGTTCTTC.

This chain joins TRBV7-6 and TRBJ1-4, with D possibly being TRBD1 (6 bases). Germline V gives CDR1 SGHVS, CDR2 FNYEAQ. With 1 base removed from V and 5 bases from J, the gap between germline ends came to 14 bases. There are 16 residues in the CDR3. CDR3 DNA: TGTGCCAGCAGCTTAGGTGGGGCCGGGACAAATGAAAAACTGTTTTTT. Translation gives CASSLGGAGTNEKLFF.

DNA of the CDR3: TGTGCCAGCAGCTTAGATCTAGCTAGGAGCTCCTACGAGCAGTACTTC. Its translation is CASSLDLARSSYEQYF. The genes are TRBV11-3 and TRBJ2-7; TRBD2 is a possible D gene (5 bases). CDR1 is SGHNT, CDR2 YENEEA, per germline. The V end lost 0 bases, the J end lost 0 bases, and 12 bases lay between the germline ends. The CDR3 runs to 16 residues.

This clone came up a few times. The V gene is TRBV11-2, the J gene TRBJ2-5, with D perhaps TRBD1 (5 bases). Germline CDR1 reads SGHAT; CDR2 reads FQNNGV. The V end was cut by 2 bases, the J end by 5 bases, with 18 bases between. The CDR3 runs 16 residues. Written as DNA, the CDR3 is TGTGCCAGCAGCTTACGTTCGGGCAGGGAAAGTGAGACCCAGTACTTC. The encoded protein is CASSLRSGRESETQYF.

This chain's CDR3 is CASSLLAGVSDTQYF. Here the CDR3 DNA reads TGCGCCAGCAGCTTGTTAGCGGGGGTATCAGATACGCAGTATTTT. The chain carries TRBV5-1 and TRBJ2-3; 9 positions match TRBD2. V was pared by 1 base and J by 4 bases, with 4 bases of the junction left unmatched. CDR3 length equals 15 residues. Germline V gene sequence: CDR1 SGHRS, CDR2 YFSETQ.

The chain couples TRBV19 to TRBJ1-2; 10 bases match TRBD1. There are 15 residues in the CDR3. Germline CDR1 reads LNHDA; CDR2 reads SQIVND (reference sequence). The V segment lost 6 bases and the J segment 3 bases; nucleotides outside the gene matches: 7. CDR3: CASRQTGTGDYGYTF. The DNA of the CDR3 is TGTGCCAGTAGGCAAACCGGGACAGGGGACTATGGCTACACCTTC.

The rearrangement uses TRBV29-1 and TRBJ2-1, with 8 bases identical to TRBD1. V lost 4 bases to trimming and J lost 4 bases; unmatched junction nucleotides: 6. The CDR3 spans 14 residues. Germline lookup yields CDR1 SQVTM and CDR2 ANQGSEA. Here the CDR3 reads CSVARRTGYNEQFF. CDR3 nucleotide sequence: TGCAGCGTTGCCCGACGGACAGGGTACAATGAGCAGTTCTTC.

CDR3: CASSPDRDYGYTF. For the CDR3, the DNA is TGCGCCAGCAGTCCAGACAGGGACTATGGCTACACCTTC. The rearrangement uses TRBV4-1 and TRBJ1-2, with 7 bases that match TRBD1. Germline CDR1 and CDR2: MGHRA and YSYEKL. The CDR3 totals 13 residues. After removal of 6 bases from V and 3 bases from J, the junction contained 4 bases not matched to a gene.

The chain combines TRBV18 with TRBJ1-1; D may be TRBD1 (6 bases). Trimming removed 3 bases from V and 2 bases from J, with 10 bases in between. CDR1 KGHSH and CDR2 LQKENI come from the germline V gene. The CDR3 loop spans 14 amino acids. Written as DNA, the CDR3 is TGTGCCAGCTCACCGACAGGCAGAAACACTGAAGCTTTCTTT. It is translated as CASSPTGRNTEAFF.

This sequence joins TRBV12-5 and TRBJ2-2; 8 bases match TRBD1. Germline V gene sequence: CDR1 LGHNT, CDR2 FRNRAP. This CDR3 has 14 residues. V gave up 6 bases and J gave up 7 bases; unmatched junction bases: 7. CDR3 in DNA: TGTGCTAGTGGACCCGGACAGGGAAACGGGGAGCTGTTTTTT. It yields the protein CASGPGQGNGELFF.

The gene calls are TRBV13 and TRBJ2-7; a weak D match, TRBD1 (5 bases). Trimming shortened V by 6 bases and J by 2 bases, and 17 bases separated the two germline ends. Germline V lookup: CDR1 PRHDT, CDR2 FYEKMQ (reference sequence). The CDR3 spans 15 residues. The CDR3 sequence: CASSSPRGLTYEQYF. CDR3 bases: TGTGCCAGCAGTAGCCCTAGGGGCTTGACCTACGAGCAGTACTTC.

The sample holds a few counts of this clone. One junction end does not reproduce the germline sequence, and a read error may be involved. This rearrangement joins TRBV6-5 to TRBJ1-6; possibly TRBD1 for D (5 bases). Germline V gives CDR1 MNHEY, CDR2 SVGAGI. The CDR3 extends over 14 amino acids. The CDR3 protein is CASTTGPHNSPLHF. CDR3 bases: TGTGCCAGCACCACAGGACCCCATAATTCCCCCCTCCACTTT.

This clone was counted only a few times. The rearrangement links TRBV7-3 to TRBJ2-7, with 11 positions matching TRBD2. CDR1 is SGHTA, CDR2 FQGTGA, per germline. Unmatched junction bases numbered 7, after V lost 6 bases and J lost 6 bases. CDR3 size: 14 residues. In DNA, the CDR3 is TGTGCCAGCAGGGTAGCGGGAGGGACCTCCGAGCAGTACTTC. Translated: CASRVAGGTSEQYF.

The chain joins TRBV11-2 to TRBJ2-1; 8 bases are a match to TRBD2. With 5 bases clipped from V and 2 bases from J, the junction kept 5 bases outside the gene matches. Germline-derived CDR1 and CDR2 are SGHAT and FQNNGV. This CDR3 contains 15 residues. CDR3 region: CASSLGLAAYNEQFF. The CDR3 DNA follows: TGTGCCAGCAGCCTCGGACTAGCCGCCTACAATGAGCAGTTCTTC.

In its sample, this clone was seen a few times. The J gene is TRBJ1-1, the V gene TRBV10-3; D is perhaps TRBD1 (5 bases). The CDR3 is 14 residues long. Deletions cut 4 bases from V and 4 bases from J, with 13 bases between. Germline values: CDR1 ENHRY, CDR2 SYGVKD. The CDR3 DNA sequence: TGTGCCATCAGTGTAGGGGAGGTCGGCACTGAAGCTTTCTTT. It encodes CAISVGEVGTEAFF.

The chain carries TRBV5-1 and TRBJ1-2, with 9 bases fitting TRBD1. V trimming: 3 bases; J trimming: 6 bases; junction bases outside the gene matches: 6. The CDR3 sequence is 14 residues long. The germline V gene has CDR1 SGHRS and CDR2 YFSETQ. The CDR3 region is CASSSNTGGHGYTF. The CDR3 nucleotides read TGCGCCAGCAGCTCTAATACAGGGGGCCATGGCTACACCTTC.

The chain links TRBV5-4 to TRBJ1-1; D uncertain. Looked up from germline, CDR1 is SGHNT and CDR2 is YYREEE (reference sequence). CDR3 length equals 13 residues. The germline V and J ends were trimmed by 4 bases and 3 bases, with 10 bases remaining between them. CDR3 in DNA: TGTGCCAGCAGCCGGGTAATTCACACTGAAGCTTTCTTT. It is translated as CASSRVIHTEAFF. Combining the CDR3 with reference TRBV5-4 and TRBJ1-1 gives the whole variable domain ETGVTQSPTHLIKTRGQQVTLRCSSQSGHNTVSWYQQALGQGPQFIFQYYREEENGRGNFPPRFSGLQFPNYSSELNVNALELDDSALYLCASSRVIHTEAFFGQGTRLTVV.

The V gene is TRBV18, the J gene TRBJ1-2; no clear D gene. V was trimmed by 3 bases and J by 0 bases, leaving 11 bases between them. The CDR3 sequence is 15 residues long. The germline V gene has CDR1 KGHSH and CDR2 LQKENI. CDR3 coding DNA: TGTGCCAGCTCACCCGAATCAGGCGCTAACTATGGCTACACCTTC. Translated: CASSPESGANYGYTF.